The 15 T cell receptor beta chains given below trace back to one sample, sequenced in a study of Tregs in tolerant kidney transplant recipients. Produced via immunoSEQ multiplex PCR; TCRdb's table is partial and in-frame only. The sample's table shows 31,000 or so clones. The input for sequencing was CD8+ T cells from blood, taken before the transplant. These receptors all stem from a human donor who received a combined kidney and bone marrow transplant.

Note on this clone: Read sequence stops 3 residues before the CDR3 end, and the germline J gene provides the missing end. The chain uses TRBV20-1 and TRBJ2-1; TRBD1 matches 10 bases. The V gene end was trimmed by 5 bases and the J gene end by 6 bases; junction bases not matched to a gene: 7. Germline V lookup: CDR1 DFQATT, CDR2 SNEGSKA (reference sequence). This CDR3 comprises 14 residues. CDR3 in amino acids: CSAHRDRGSNEQFF. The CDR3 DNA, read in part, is TGCAGTGCTCACCGGGACAGGGGTTCCAATGAG.

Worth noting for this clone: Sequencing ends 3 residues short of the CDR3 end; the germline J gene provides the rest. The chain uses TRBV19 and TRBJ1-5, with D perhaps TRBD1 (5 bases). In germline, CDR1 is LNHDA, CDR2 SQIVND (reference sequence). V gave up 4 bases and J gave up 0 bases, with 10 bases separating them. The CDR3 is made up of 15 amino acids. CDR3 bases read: TGTGCCAGTAGTACGGTCGGACATAGCAATCAGCCC. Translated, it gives CASSTVGHSNQP. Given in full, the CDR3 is CASSTVGHSNQPQHF.

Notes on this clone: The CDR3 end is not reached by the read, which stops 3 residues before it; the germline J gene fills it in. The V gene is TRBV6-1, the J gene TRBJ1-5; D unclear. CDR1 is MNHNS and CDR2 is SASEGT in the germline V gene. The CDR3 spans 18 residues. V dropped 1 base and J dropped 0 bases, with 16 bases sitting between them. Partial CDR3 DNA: TGTGCCAGCAGTGAAGTTCCAGTGACTCTCTATAGCAATCAGCCC. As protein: CASSEVPVTLYSNQP. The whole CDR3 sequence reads CASSEVPVTLYSNQPQHF.

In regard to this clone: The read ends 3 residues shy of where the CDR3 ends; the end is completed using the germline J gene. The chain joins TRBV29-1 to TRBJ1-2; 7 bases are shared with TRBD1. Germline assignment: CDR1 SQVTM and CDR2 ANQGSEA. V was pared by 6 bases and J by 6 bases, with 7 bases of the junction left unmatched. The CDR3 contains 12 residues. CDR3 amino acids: CSVAGTAHGYTF. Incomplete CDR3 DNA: TGCAGCGTCGCCGGGACAGCTCATGGC.

The part of the CDR3 DNA that was read is TGTGCCAGCAGCTCACCGGGGAACACTGAA. It is translated as CASSSPGNTE. The whole CDR3 protein is CASSSPGNTEAFF. V usage is TRBV7-9 and J usage is TRBJ1-1; D unresolved. The read ends 3 residues before the CDR3 terminus; that terminus is restored from the germline J gene. The CDR3 is made up of 13 amino acids. Germline loops: CDR1 SEHNR, CDR2 FQNEAQ (reference sequence). V lost 4 bases and J lost 1, with 7 bases in between.

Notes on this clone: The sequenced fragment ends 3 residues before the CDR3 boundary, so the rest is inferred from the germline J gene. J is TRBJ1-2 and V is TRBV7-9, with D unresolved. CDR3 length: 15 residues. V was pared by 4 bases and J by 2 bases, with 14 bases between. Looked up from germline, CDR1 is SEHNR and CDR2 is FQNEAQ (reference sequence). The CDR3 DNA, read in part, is TGTGCCAGCAGCTCGGGTCGCCCAATCAACTATGGC. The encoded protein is CASSSGRPINYG. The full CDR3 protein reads CASSSGRPINYGYTF.

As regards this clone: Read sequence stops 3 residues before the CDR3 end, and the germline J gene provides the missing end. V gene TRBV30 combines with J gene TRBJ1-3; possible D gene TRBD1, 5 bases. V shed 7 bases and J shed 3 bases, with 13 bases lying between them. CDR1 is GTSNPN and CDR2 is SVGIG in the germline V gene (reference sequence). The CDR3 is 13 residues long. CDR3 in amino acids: CASTVTIGNTIYF. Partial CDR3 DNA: TGTGCCTCGACAGTTACTATTGGAAACACC.

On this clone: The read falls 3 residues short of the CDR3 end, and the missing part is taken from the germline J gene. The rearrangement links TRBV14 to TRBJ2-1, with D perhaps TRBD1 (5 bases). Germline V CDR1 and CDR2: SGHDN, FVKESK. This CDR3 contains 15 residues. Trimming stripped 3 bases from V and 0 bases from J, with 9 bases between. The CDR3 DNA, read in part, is TGTGCCAGCAGCCACAGGGCTAGCTCCTACAATGAG. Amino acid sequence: CASSHRASSYNE. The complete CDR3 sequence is CASSHRASSYNEQFF.

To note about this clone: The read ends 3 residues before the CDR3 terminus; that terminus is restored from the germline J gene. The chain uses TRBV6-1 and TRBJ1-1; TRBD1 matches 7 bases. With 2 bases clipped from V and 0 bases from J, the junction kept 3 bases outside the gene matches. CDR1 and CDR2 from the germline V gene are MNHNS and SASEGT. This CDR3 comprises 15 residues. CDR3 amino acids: CASSESTGMNTEAFF. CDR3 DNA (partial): TGTGCCAGCAGTGAATCGACAGGGATGAACACTGAA.

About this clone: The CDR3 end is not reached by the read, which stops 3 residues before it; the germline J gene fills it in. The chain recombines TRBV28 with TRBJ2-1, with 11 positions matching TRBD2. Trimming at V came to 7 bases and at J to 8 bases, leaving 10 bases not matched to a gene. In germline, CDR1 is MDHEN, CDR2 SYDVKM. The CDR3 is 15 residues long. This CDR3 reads CASIGSGRVKHEQFF. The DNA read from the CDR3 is TGTGCCAGCATCGGTAGCGGGAGGGTTAAACATGAG.

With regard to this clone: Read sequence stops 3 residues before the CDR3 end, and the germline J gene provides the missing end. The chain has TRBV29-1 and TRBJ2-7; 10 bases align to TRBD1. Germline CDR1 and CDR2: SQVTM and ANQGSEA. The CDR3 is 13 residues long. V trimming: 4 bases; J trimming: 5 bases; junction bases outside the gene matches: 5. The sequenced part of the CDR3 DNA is TGCAGCGTTGGACAGGGGGCGATCAACGAG. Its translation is CSVGQGAINE. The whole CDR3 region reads CSVGQGAINEQYF.

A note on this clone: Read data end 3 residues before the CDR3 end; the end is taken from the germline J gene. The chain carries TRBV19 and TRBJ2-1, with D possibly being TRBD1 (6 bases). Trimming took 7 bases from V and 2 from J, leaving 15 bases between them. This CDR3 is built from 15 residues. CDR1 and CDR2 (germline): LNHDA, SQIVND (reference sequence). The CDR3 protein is CASTLADRPYNEQFF. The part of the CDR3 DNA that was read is TGTGCCAGTACCTTAGCTGACAGGCCCTACAATGAG.

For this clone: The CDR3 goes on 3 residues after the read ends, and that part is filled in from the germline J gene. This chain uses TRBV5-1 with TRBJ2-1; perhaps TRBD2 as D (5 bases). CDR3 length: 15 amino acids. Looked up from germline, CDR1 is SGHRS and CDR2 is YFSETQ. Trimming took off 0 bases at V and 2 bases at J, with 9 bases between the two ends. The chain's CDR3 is CASSLERATYNEQFF. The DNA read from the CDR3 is TGCGCCAGCAGCTTGGAGAGGGCGACCTACAATGAG. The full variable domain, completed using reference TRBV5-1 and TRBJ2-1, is KAGVTQTPRYLIKTRGQQVTLSCSPISGHRSVSWYQQTPGQGLQFLFEYFSETQRNKGNFPGRFSGRQFSNSRSEMNVSTLELGDSALYLCASSLERATYNEQFFGPGTRLTVL.

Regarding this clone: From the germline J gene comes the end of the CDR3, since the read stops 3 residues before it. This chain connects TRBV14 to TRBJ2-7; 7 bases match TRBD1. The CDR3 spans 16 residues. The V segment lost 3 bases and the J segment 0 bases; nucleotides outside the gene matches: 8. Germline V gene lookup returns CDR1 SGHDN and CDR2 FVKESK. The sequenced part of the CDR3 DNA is TGTGCCAGCAGCCATCCGTGGGCAGGGGGCTCCTACGAG. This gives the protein CASSHPWAGGSYE. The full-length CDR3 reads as CASSHPWAGGSYEQYF.

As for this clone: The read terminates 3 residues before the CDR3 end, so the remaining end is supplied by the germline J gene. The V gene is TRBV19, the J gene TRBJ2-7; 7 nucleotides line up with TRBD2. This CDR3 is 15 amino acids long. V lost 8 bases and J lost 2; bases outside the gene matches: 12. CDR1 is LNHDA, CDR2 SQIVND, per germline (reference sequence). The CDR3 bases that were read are TGTGCCAGTGCCCCTCTCGGGGGAGGGACCTACGAG. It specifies CASAPLGGGTYE. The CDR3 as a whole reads CASAPLGGGTYEQYF.